These 11 T cell receptor beta chains were sequenced from one sample in a study of identical twins. TCRdb re-called the 5' RACE reads through MiXCR, storing one row per CDR3 protein. The sample gives hundreds of thousands of distinct CDR3 sequences, 10% to 15% of which show up once; 6% to 9% is in the top ten. This sample also belongs to another study, concerning yellow fever vaccine responses in identical twins.

Input material: CD8+ T cells sorted from blood. The receptor set was obtained from a woman younger than 30 in good health.

V is TRBV4-1 and J is TRBJ1-2; D perhaps matches TRBD1 (6 bases). CDR1 MGHRA and CDR2 YSYEKL come from the germline V gene. The V end was cut by 1 base, the J end by 0 bases, with 15 bases between. The CDR3 is made up of 17 amino acids. The CDR3 sequence: CASSQVTDRQTNYGYTF. DNA for the CDR3: TGCGCCAGCAGCCAAGTCACCGACAGGCAAACTAACTATGGCTACACCTTC.

There are many counts of this clonotype. CDR3: CATSRETGPKQFF. CDR3 in DNA: TGTGCCACCAGCAGAGAGACAGGACCAAAACAGTTCTTC. The chain has TRBV15 and TRBJ2-1; TRBD1 is a possible D gene (6 bases). The germline CDR1 and CDR2 sequences are LNHNV and YYDKDF (reference sequence). This CDR3 is 13 amino acids long. V was trimmed by 0 bases and J by 13 bases, leaving 13 bases between them. The full variable domain, its missing parts supplied by reference TRBV15 and TRBJ2-1, is DAMVIQNPRYQVTQFGKPVTLSCSQTLNHNVMYWYQQKSSQAPKLLFHYYDKDFNNEADTPDNFQSRRPNTSFCFLDIRSPGLGDTAMYLCATSRETGPKQFFGPGTRLTVL.

This clonotype was counted many times. This chain connects TRBV20-1 to TRBJ2-3; the D gene is possibly TRBD1 (5 bases). Germline CDR1 reads DFQATT; CDR2 reads SNEGSKA (reference sequence). Trimming took off 0 bases at V and 6 bases at J, with 16 bases between the two ends. The CDR3 consists of 15 residues. As DNA, the CDR3 is TGCAGTGCTAGAGATCGTCAGGGCCCTCTGGATACGCAGTATTTT. It codes for CSARDRQGPLDTQYF.

This clonotype appeared a few times. V is TRBV6-1 and J is TRBJ2-7; D unclear. V lost 5 bases and J lost 2, with 25 bases in between. CDR3 length: 18 amino acids. CDR1 MNHNS and CDR2 SASEGT come from the germline V gene. CDR3 nucleotide sequence: TGTGCCAGCAGTCCCCAAGGGTTTGTATTCCGCCCAACCTACGAGCAGTACGTC. This codes for CASSPQGFVFRPTYEQYV.

This clonotype was seen more than once but under ten times. This chain connects TRBV6-4 to TRBJ2-1; perhaps TRBD2 as D (7 bases). CDR3 length equals 15 residues. Trimming shortened V by 2 bases and J by 8 bases, and 16 bases separated the two germline ends. Germline V CDR1 and CDR2: MRHNA, SNTAGT. DNA for the CDR3: TGTGCCAGCAGTGACGGGGCGGGGGCTGGGGATGAGCAGTTCTTC. This codes for CASSDGAGAGDEQFF.

This clonotype was seen at least ten times. The rearrangement joins TRBV12-3 or TRBV12-4 to TRBJ1-5; no clear D gene. V was pared by 3 bases and J by 5 bases, with 14 bases between. The CDR3 has 15 residues. The CDR3 DNA reads TGTGCCAGCAGTTTGGGAGGGAGATACTATCAGCCCCAGCATTTT. Translating it yields CASSLGGRYYQPQHF.

In this sample, this clonotype turned up many times. The chain joins TRBV12-3 or TRBV12-4 to TRBJ2-7; D might be TRBD1 (6 bases). This CDR3 contains 14 residues. V lost 3 bases and J lost 2, with 11 bases in between. This chain's CDR3 is CASSFRQDPYEQYF. CDR3 DNA: TGTGCCAGCAGTTTCAGACAGGACCCCTACGAGCAGTACTTC.

This clonotype was counted only a few times. The chain couples TRBV12-3 or TRBV12-4 to TRBJ2-4; 7 bases are shared with TRBD2. The CDR3 has 13 residues. Trimming took 5 bases from V and 8 from J; bases not matched to a gene: 6. CDR3 sequence: CASSPGGGDIQYF. For the CDR3, the DNA is TGTGCCAGCAGTCCGGGGGGAGGGGACATTCAGTACTTC.

This clonotype was counted at least ten times. The CDR3: CASSLEGFATDTQYF. CDR3 DNA sequence: TGCGCCAGCAGCTTGGAGGGATTTGCCACAGATACGCAGTATTTT. The chain joins TRBV5-1 to TRBJ2-3, with D hard to call. The CDR3 extends over 15 amino acids. The germline gives CDR1 SGHRS, CDR2 YFSETQ. Trimming left V 0 bases short and J 2 bases short, with 10 bases between.

The chain combines TRBV28 with TRBJ2-2; maybe TRBD1 (6 bases). With 3 bases removed from V and 0 bases from J, the gap between germline ends came to 17 bases. The CDR3 sequence is 18 residues long. Germline V gene lookup returns CDR1 MDHEN and CDR2 SYDVKM. CDR3: CASSFWTALHTNTGELFF. CDR3 in DNA: TGTGCCAGCAGTTTTTGGACAGCCCTACATACGAACACCGGGGAGCTGTTTTTT.

V is TRBV6-1 and J is TRBJ2-7; the D gene is possibly TRBD1 (5 bases). CDR1 and CDR2 (germline): MNHNS, SASEGT. Trimming removed 3 bases from V and 2 bases from J, with 8 bases in between. CDR3 size: 13 residues. CDR3 DNA: TGTGCCAGCAGTGACCCCAGGGCCTACGAGCAGTACTTC. Translated: CASSDPRAYEQYF.